This TCR beta chain originates from a study of blood T cells in healthy people across ages (dated by TCRdb to the mid-2010s). Study-wide context: Template switching captured roughly one uniquely barcoded TCR beta cDNA molecule per two T cells in model experiments. The donors were split into four age groups: young (average 16 years), middle-aged (39), aged (more than 60) and long-lived (roughly 88). To avoid experimental bias, donors of different ages were distributed randomly across sequencing lanes. Using deep sequencing normalized with unique cDNA molecular identifiers, the study measured how TCR beta repertoire diversity changes with age. Two additional independent replicas of 1 million unique cDNA reads from the same blood draw were analyzed for two donors (one aged 18 to 29 and one aged 80 or older).

General study outcomes and caveats: Compared with the aged group, the long-lived group had more naive CD4+ T cells, fewer expanded clones and increased TCR diversity, a pattern suggesting age selection. Conclusive comparison of naive and antigen-experienced compartments was prevented by the profiling of bulk unsorted PBMCs. Observed TCR beta diversity correlated strongly with the percentage of naive T cells measured by flow cytometry. Estimates of total diversity from one million sequenced T cells were regarded as lower bounds and underestimates. Donor CMV infection status was unknown, potentially confounding age-related changes in expanded clonotypes. Observed TCR beta diversity per million T cells fell roughly linearly with age, and a significant reduction was already apparent by age roughly 40.

Notes on this clonotype: Which antigen it targets is not known. Per-base quality was not reported, and no clone a single base away is much larger than it.

According to the germline V gene, CDR1 reads MNHEY and CDR2 reads SVGEGT. The CDR3 holds 11 amino acids from the cysteine to the phenylalanine. Just CDR3 DNA is preserved here, 33 bases in frame from base 1. The V end loses 8 bases and the J end loses 1 base, and a stretch of 6 bases separates them. The library relied on 5' RACE. Data came from an Illumina HiSeq 2500. The second PCR ran for about 6 to 11 cycles and used a J-beta primer mix along with a sample-barcoded 5' primer. A unique molecular identifier was introduced onto each TCR beta cDNA molecule by a template-switch 5' adaptor carrying 12 random nucleotides. Each sample yielded at least 3 million CDR3-containing paired-end reads. All of the RNA was converted into first-strand cDNA using the Mint cDNA synthesis kit, with a TRBC-specific oligonucleotide serving as the primer. After uracil-DNA glycosylase treatment, a first 18-cycle PCR used universal primers M1SS and BC2_uni_R on all cDNA. Per the source publication's procedure: For normalization, 1 million high-quality reads were randomly selected from each sample, with every read carrying a distinct molecular identifier. Instead of being binned into consensus sequences, reads with shared molecular identifiers were discarded. MiTCR, with a Q25 quality threshold and the strictest error-elimination algorithm, was used for CDR3 identification, clonotype clustering and error correction. A nonparametric unseen species model with Euler transformation was used to estimate a lower bound on total TCR beta diversity. TCRdb reanalyzed the raw reads on its own, using fastp at Q25 for trimming and MiXCR for clone calling, and kept in-frame beta chains. Each entry merges the rows of one CDR3 protein and shows their most common DNA and genes. TCRdb, not the authors, supplied the V and J calls. The sample table lists roughly 730,000 distinct CDR3 sequences, about 56% of them with a count of one. Clones ranked in the top ten supply roughly 26% of the sample.

Donors were 39 systemically healthy Caucasian individuals from Russia aged 6 to 90 years. Ten milliliters of peripheral blood were drawn from each donor into EDTA-treated Vacutainer tubes. Ficoll-Paque density-gradient centrifugation was used to isolate PBMCs, with at least 6 million per sample. Trizol reagent was used to extract total RNA from PBMCs, with at least 5.5 micrograms per sample. For every donor, an aliquot of PBMCs went through flow cytometry to measure the percentages of naive CD45RAhigh/CD27high T cells. The TCR was taken from a man aged 40-49 years in good health. The chain links TRBV6-2 or TRBV6-3 with TRBJ2-7; the D segment cannot be called with confidence. The sequencing input was blood. The CDR3 in this case is CASLASYEQYF. The bases read TGTGCCAGCCTTGCGTCCTACGAGCAGTACTTC.